The 5 T cell receptor beta chains below come from one sample, sequenced in a study of beta chain features in type 1 diabetes (dated by TCRdb to the late 2010s). To prepare the library, the immunoSEQ multiplex PCR assay was applied. All of the isolated RNA was reverse transcribed with the High Capacity cDNA Reverse Transcription Kit, so expressed TCRB transcripts were sequenced. In TCRdb, the immuneACCESS table is reduced to in-frame sequences with V and J assigned. These tables do not hold every clone; where another copy was compared, an unresolved V gene accounts for under half, and the others remain unexplained. The sample records 450,000 to 600,000 clones, about 30% of which are singletons. The top ten clonotypes cover 0.05% to 0.065% of the sample. The material sequenced was naive CD4+ T cells from blood. The meaning of the sample's cell subset or site label: true naive CD4+ T cells. These receptors all come from a man aged 18-30 years in good health.

This clone was found a few times. The chain carries TRBV30 and TRBJ1-3; TRBD1 matches at 8 bases. The CDR3 is 14 amino acids. Germline CDR1 is GTSNPN and CDR2 is SVGIG (reference sequence). The V gene end was trimmed by 5 bases and the J gene end by 5 bases; junction bases not matched to a gene: 8. The CDR3 loop reads CAWVGTGLRNTIYF. CDR3 nucleotides: TGTGCCTGGGTCGGGACAGGACTTCGAAACACCATATATTTT.

This clone was found a few times. This rearrangement joins TRBV29-1 to TRBJ1-1; weak D call: TRBD1 (5 bases). Germline V gene lookup returns CDR1 SQVTM and CDR2 ANQGSEA. The CDR3 is made up of 12 amino acids. V was shortened by 6 bases and J by 4 bases, with 12 bases between the two germline ends. CDR3 DNA: TGCAGCGTCCAAAGGGGTTCCACTGAAGCTTTCTTT. Translated, it gives CSVQRGSTEAFF.

This rearrangement joins TRBV5-1 to TRBJ1-3, with D perhaps matching TRBD1 (5 bases). Trimming took 3 bases from V and 4 from J, leaving 11 bases between them. CDR3 size: 14 residues. CDR1 and CDR2 from the germline V gene are SGHRS and YFSETQ. CDR3 in amino acids: CASSSGTLGNTIYF. The CDR3 region has the DNA TGCGCCAGCAGCTCCGGGACGTTGGGAAACACCATATATTTT.

J is TRBJ2-1 and V is TRBV4-1; 12 bases map to TRBD2. CDR1 MGHRA and CDR2 YSYEKL come from the germline V gene. V dropped 4 bases and J dropped 8; count of bases not matched to a gene: 12. This CDR3 spans 17 amino acids. Written as DNA, the CDR3 is TGCGCCAGCAGCCCTACAAAAGGACTAGCGGGATCGGATGAGCAGTTCTTC. It translates to CASSPTKGLAGSDEQFF.

The chain uses TRBV15 and TRBJ1-4, with D maybe TRBD1 (5 bases). V lost 3 bases and J lost 5, with 13 bases in between. CDR1 and CDR2 from the germline V gene are LNHNV and YYDKDF (reference sequence). CDR3 length: 15 amino acids. The DNA of the CDR3 is TGTGCCACCAGCAGCCAAAGACAGTGGAATGAAAAACTGTTTTTT. This gives the protein CATSSQRQWNEKLFF.